The T cell receptor (beta chain) under discussion was sequenced for a study of early T cells in non-severe SARS-CoV-2 infection. About the research overall: The study sequenced bulk RNA from unsorted whole blood, with chains unpaired.

Germline V CDR1 and CDR2: DFQATT, SNEGSKA (reference sequence). The CDR3 length is 15 residues. The V end lost 4 bases, the J end lost 0 bases, and 14 bases lay between the germline ends. This clonotype was counted only a few times. TCRdb analysed the 5' RACE reads with MiXCR anew, one entry per CDR3 protein. The data contain about 58,000 distinct CDR3 sequences, about 12% of them singletons. The gene calls are TRBV20-1 and TRBJ2-3; D unclear. The sequencing here drew on whole blood, taken at baseline. This receptor was identified in an adult who was a healthcare worker with PCR-confirmed SARS-CoV-2 infection or an uninfected control (not recorded which). The donor label of this sample is uncertain. The CDR3 DNA is TGCAGTGCTACAACCCCCGTAGGGAGCACAGATACGCAGTATTTT. This codes for CSATTPVGSTDTQYF.